These 18 T cell receptor beta chains came from one sample sequenced in a study of chronic HIV infection and antiretroviral therapy (dated by TCRdb to between 2014 and 2016). Receptor amplification or capture employed 5' RACE. Sequencing took place on an Illumina MiSeq. TCRdb reworked the public reads: Q25 trimming with fastp, MiXCR clone assembly, productive beta chains retained. Every CDR3 protein is listed once, alongside the most common genes and DNA of its rows. Within this sample are more than 40,000 distinct CDR3 sequences, with approximately 19% of them counted one time only. Roughly 3% of the sample goes to the ten largest clones. The source material was peripheral blood. Every receptor here comes from an adult who had HIV and had not received antiretroviral therapy, or was an uninfected healthy control (not recorded which).

This clonotype was found many times. The chain uses TRBV29-1 and TRBJ1-2; TRBD1 matches 8 bases. The CDR3 runs to 12 residues. Germline V gene sequence: CDR1 SQVTM, CDR2 ANQGSEA. Trimming removed 4 bases from V and 4 bases from J; junction bases left unmatched: 2. The CDR3 loop reads CSVGQGAYGYTF. CDR3 coding DNA: TGCAGCGTTGGGCAGGGGGCCTATGGCTACACCTTC.

This chain connects TRBV29-1 to TRBJ2-1; 7 bases are a match to TRBD1. In germline, CDR1 is SQVTM, CDR2 ANQGSEA. The CDR3 is 13 residues long. V lost 8 bases, J lost 9 bases, and 13 bases stayed unmatched. The CDR3 spells CSSDRVGIGEQFF. The DNA for the CDR3 is TGCAGCTCTGACAGGGTTGGAATCGGTGAGCAGTTCTTC.

This clonotype was detected a few times. The rearrangement joins TRBV20-1 to TRBJ2-1; either TRBD1 or TRBD2 may fit D (5 bases each). The V gene's germline CDR1 is DFQATT and CDR2 SNEGSKA (reference sequence). This CDR3 has 15 amino acids. The V end was cut by 5 bases, the J end by 5 bases, with 19 bases between. The CDR3 nucleotides read TGCAGTGCTCCCCGGGGCGGAAGGTGGGACAATGAGCAGTTCTTC. Encoded protein: CSAPRGGRWDNEQFF.

This chain links TRBV28 with TRBJ1-5; D possibly corresponds to TRBD1 (6 bases). The CDR3 is 15 residues long. The germline V and J ends were trimmed by 4 bases and 4 bases, with 14 bases remaining between them. Looked up from germline, CDR1 is MDHEN and CDR2 is SYDVKM. Here the CDR3 reads CASSSDRSRNQPQHF. Written as DNA, the CDR3 is TGTGCCAGCAGTTCCGACAGGTCCCGAAATCAGCCCCAGCATTTT.

The rearrangement links TRBV24-1 to TRBJ1-1; D might be TRBD1 (5 bases). The CDR3 is made up of 14 amino acids. With 5 bases removed from V and 0 bases from J, the gap between germline ends came to 9 bases. CDR1 is KGHDR and CDR2 is SFDVKD in the germline V gene. The CDR3: CATSGQGLNTEAFF. DNA of the CDR3: TGTGCCACCAGTGGTCAGGGTTTGAACACTGAAGCTTTCTTT.

This chain links TRBV20-1 with TRBJ1-4; D not certain. Trimming took 6 bases from V and 0 from J, leaving 14 bases between them. In germline, CDR1 is DFQATT, CDR2 SNEGSKA (reference sequence). CDR3 length: 15 amino acids. DNA of the CDR3: TGCAGTGCCTATACCCACGGAGCAACTAATGAAAAACTGTTTTTT. This gives the protein CSAYTHGATNEKLFF.

The chain has TRBV6-5 and TRBJ2-1; D gene uncertain. The germline V gene encodes CDR1 MNHEY and CDR2 SVGAGI. Trimming removed 2 bases at V and 2 bases at J, with 10 bases between. The CDR3 is made up of 15 amino acids. The CDR3 DNA sequence: TGTGCCAGCAGTTACGACCCCCTGACCTACAATGAGCAGTTCTTC. It translates to CASSYDPLTYNEQFF.

The chain combines TRBV5-1 with TRBJ1-4; D call uncertain. Germline CDR1 is SGHRS and CDR2 is YFSETQ. This CDR3 region has 14 residues. The V end lost 2 bases, the J end lost 8 bases, and 13 bases lay between the germline ends. The CDR3 DNA is TGCGCCAGCAGCTTAACGGCCACGGAAGAAAAACTGTTTTTT. Translation: CASSLTATEEKLFF.

This clonotype came up many times. The chain has TRBV6-5 and TRBJ1-4, with D possibly matching TRBD1 (6 bases). Germline values: CDR1 MNHEY, CDR2 SVGAGI. The CDR3 loop spans 15 amino acids. V shed 6 bases and J shed 3 bases, with 14 bases lying between them. The CDR3 nucleotides read TGTGCCAGCAGACACAGGGTTTTTGCTAATGAAAAACTGTTTTTT. Translating it yields CASRHRVFANEKLFF.

The genes are TRBV5-1 and TRBJ1-1; D may be TRBD1 (6 bases). The V end lost 0 bases, the J end lost 0 bases, and 12 bases lay between the germline ends. This CDR3 is 16 amino acids long. In germline, CDR1 is SGHRS, CDR2 YFSETQ. CDR3 bases: TGCGCCAGCAGCTTGGGGGGGGGCAGCTTGAACACTGAAGCTTTCTTT. Translating gives CASSLGGGSLNTEAFF.

This clonotype has only a few counts. The genes are TRBV28 and TRBJ2-3, with a possible D match to TRBD1 (6 bases). V lost 2 bases, J lost 2 bases, and 11 bases lay in between. CDR1 and CDR2 (germline): MDHEN, SYDVKM. There are 15 residues in the CDR3. The CDR3: CASSLMTGTTDTQYF. The CDR3 nucleotides read TGTGCCAGCAGTTTAATGACAGGTACCACAGATACGCAGTATTTT.

The chain employs TRBV28 and TRBJ1-2; D is undetermined. The germline V gene has CDR1 MDHEN and CDR2 SYDVKM. CDR3 length: 14 amino acids. Between the trimmed V and J ends, which lost 3 bases and 7 bases, there was a span of 15 bases. In DNA, the CDR3 is TGTGCCAGCAGTTTCTGGACCACGGAGGGTGGCTACACCTTC. Protein sequence: CASSFWTTEGGYTF.

This clonotype was seen a handful of times. V gene TRBV28 combines with J gene TRBJ1-6, with D possibly TRBD1 on 6 matching bases. Trimming took off 3 bases at V and 5 bases at J, with 11 bases between the two ends. This CDR3 has 15 residues. In germline, CDR1 is MDHEN, CDR2 SYDVKM. The CDR3 DNA reads TGTGCCAGCAGTTTGGAGAGGGGGAATAATTCACCCCTCCACTTT. It translates to CASSLERGNNSPLHF. Together with reference TRBV28 and TRBJ1-6, the CDR3 gives the full variable domain: DVKVTQSSRYLVKRTGEKVFLECVQDMDHENMFWYRQDPGLGLRLIYFSYDVKMKEKGDIPEGYSVSREKKERFSLILESASTNQTSMYLCASSLERGNNSPLHFGNGTRLTVT.

The J gene is TRBJ2-3, the V gene TRBV20-1; TRBD1 matches 7 bases. V was pared by 0 bases and J by 6 bases, with 3 bases of the junction left unmatched. Germline CDR1 and CDR2: DFQATT and SNEGSKA (reference sequence). CDR3 length equals 13 residues. CDR3 region: CSAREQGKDTQYF. The CDR3 DNA follows: TGCAGTGCTAGAGAACAGGGGAAGGATACGCAGTATTTT.

There are a few counts of this clonotype. The rearrangement links TRBV12-3 or TRBV12-4 to TRBJ1-4; TRBD1 matches at 8 bases. The CDR3 has 15 residues. With 3 bases clipped from V and 0 bases from J, the junction kept 0 bases outside the gene matches. CDR3 region: CASSLTGATNEKLFF. The CDR3 bases are TGTGCCAGCAGTTTGACAGGGGCAACTAATGAAAAACTGTTTTTT.

The chain couples TRBV28 to TRBJ2-7; D ambiguous. Germline CDR1 and CDR2: MDHEN and SYDVKM. V lost 1 base, J lost 6 bases, and 4 bases lay in between. The CDR3 has 11 residues. The chain's CDR3 is CASSLSGEQYF. DNA of the CDR3: TGTGCCAGCAGTTTATCGGGCGAGCAGTACTTC.

With regard to this clonotype: A junction end diverges from the germline sequence, so it may reflect a read error. The V and J genes are TRBV6-5 and TRBJ2-7; the D is unclear. This CDR3 is built from 11 residues. Germline values: CDR1 MNHEY, CDR2 SVGAGI. The CDR3 DNA follows: TGTGCCAGCAGTCAAAAATACGAGCAGTGCTTC. As protein: CASSQKYEQCF.

This clonotype was seen more than once but under ten times. This rearrangement joins TRBV20-1 to TRBJ2-7, with 7 positions matching TRBD2. After removal of 1 base from V and 2 bases from J, the junction contained 5 bases not matched to a gene. Germline V gene sequence: CDR1 DFQATT, CDR2 SNEGSKA (reference sequence). This CDR3 is built from 14 residues. CDR3 nucleotide sequence: TGCAGTGCTAGAGTACGGGAGGCTACCTACGAGCAGTACTTC. Encoded protein: CSARVREATYEQYF.